This T cell receptor beta chain was retrieved from a study of shared T cell receptors in the human thymus. The CDR3 sequence is 13 residues long. V was clipped by 6 bases and J by 6 bases; unmatched bases: 7. Germline lookup yields CDR1 ENHRY and CDR2 SYGVKD. The data were produced by immunoSEQ multiplex PCR, yet TCRdb's version contains in-frame clones alone and is incomplete. This sample has approximately 490,000 clones, with around three quarters found just once. This same sample was also taken into another study, of human thymus T cells. That source reports: Resections were taken during corrective heart surgery, and the thymus tissue came from these.

The chain has TRBV10-3 and TRBJ2-7; 8 bases are a match to TRBD1. The source is a boy under two years old with a congenital heart defect. The sample consisted of thymocytes. DNA of the CDR3: TGTGCCATCAGGCCAGGGGGCGAGGGCGAGCAGTACTTC. Its translation is CAIRPGGEGEQYF.